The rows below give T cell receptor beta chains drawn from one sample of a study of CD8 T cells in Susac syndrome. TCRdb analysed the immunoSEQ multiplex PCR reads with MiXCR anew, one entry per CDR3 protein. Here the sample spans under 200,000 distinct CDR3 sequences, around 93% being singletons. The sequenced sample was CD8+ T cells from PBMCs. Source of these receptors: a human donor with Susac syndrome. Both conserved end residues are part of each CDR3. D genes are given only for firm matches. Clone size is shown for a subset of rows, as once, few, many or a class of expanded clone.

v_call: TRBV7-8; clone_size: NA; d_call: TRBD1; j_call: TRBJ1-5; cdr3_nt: TGTGCCAGCAGCTTAGCGGAGGCAGGGGGGCAGCCCCAGCATTTT; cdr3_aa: CASSLAEAGGQPQHF
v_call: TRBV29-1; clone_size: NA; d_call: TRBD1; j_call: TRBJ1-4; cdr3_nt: TGCAGCGATCGTATGGACAGGAGAAAACTGTTTTTT; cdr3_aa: CSDRMDRRKLFF
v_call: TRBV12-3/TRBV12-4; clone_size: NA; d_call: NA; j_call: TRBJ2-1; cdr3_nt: TGTGCCAGCAGTACCACGACTAGTGGGTACGGTGAGCAGTTCTTC; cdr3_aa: CASSTTTSGYGEQFF
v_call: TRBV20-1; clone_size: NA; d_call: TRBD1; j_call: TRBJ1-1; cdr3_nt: TGCAGTGCTCCTAGACAGGGTCGGGTAGCTTTCTTT; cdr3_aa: CSAPRQGRVAFF
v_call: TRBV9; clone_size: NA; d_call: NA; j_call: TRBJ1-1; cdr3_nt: TGTGCCAGCAGCGTAGCAGAGAGGGGCACTGAAGCTTTCTTT; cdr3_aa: CASSVAERGTEAFF
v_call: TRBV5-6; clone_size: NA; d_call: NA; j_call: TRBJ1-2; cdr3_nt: TGTGCCAGCAGCTTGGCCGGCCCTTCCACCTTC; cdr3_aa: CASSLAGPSTF
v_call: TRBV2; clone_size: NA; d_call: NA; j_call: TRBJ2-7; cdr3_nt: TGTGCCAGCAGCCTCGGGACAACCGAGCAGTACTTC; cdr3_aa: CASSLGTTEQYF
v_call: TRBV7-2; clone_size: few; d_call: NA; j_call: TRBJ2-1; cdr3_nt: TGTGCCAGCAGCTTAGACAATGAGCAGTTCTTC; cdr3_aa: CASSLDNEQFF
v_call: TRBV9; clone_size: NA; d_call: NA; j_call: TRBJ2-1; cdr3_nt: TGTGCCAGCTCGGGGGGCTCTGAGGATGAGCAGTTCTTC; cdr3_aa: CASSGGSEDEQFF
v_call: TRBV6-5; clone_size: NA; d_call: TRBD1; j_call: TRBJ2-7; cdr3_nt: TGTGCCAGCAGTACCGAGACAGGGGGGTTTTTCAACGAGCAGTACTTC; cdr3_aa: CASSTETGGFFNEQYF